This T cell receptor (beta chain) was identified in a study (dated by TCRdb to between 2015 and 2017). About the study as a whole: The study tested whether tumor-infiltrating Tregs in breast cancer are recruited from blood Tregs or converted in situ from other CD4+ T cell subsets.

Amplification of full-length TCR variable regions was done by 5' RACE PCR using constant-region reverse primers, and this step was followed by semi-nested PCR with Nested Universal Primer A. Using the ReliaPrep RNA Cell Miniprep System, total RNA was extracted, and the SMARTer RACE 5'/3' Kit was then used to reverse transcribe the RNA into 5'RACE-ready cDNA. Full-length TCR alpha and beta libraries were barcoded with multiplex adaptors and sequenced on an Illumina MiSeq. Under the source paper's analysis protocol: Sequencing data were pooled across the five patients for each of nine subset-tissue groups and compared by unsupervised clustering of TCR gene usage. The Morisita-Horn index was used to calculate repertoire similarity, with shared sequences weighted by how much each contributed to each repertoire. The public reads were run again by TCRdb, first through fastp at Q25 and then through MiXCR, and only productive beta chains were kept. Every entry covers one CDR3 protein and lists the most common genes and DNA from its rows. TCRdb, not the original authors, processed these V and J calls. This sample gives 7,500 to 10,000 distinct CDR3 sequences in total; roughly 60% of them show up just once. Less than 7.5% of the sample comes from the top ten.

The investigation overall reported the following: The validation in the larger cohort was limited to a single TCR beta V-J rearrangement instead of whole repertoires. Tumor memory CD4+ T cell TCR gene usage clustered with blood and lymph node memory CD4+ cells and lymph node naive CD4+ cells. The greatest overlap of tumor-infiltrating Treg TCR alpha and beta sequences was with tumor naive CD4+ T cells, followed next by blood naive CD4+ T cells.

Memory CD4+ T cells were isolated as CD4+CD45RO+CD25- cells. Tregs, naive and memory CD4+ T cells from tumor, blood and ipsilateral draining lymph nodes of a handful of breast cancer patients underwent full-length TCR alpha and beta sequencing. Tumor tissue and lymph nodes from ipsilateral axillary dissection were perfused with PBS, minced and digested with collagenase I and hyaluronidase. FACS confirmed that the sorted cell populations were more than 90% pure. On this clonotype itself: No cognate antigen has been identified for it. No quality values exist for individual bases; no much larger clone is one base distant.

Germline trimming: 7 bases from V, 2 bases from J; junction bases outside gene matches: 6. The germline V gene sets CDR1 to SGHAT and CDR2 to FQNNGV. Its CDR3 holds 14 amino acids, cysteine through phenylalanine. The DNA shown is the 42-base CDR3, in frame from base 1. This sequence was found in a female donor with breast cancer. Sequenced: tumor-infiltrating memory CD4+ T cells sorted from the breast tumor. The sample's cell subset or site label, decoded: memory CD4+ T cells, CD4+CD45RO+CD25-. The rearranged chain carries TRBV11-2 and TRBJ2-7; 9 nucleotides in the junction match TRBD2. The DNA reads TGTGCCAGCAAGGCGGGAGGGCTAACCTACGAGCAGTACTTC. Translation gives CASKAGGLTYEQYF. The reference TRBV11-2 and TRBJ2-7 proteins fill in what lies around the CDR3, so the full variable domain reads EAGVAQSPRYKIIEKRQSVAFWCNPISGHATLYWYQQILGQGPKLLIQFQNNGVVDDSQLPKDRFSAERLKGVDSTLKIQPAKLEDSAVYLCASKAGGLTYEQYFGPGTRLTVT.